This T cell receptor beta chain was sequenced in a study of blood T cell repertoires in COVID-19 (dated by TCRdb to the early 2020s). Study-level background: Samples from collaborators originated in the United States, Italy and Spain and spanned both the acute and convalescent phases of COVID-19. The material from the prospective study consisted of cDNA or gDNA derived from T cells, B-cell-depleted T cells, or PBMCs. The dataset comprised deeply sampled blood TCRbeta repertoires from subjects exposed to, actively infected with, or recovered from COVID-19. A freely available public database, intended as a resource for researchers studying the immune response to SARS-CoV-2, is where the repertoires were released. Samples came from the ongoing ImmuneRACE study (first 160 participants) plus 1,254 subjects from 6 global collaborators. Nearly every sample came with metadata listing a de-identified subject ID, COVID-19 status, age in years and sex. HLA class I and class II types, where available, came from metadata supplied by the sample provider rather than from assay-based typing.

On the study overall, not on this receptor specifically: The amount of clinical and demographic metadata varied by source and participant and was provided uncurated.

From cysteine to phenylalanine, the CDR3 is 14 amino acids long. Only CDR3 DNA is held: 42 bases, read in frame from base 1. In the germline V gene, CDR1 corresponds to SNHLY and CDR2 to FYNNEI. The germline ends are 7 bases apart after V is trimmed by 7 bases and J by 0 bases. The immunoSEQ Assay, a bias-controlled multiplex PCR, was used to amplify TCRbeta CDR3 regions from genomic DNA. Per the authors' processing: The number of nucleated cells in each sample was estimated by amplification of reference gene primers within the assay. Sequence reads were collapsed and filtered to measure the absolute abundance of every unique TCRbeta CDR3 rearrangement. Productive Simpson clonality was computed per sample as the square root of Simpson's diversity index over productive rearrangements. The source is immuneACCESS, and TCRdb retained only in-frame sequences with V and J called. Part of the clones is not carried over; for the studies checked, unresolved V genes explain less than half of this, and the remainder is unexplained. The V and J calls and clone size are taken from that table; D and trimming were inferred from the DNA. The sample table contains roughly 280,000 clones; only one count was recorded for 86% of them. The ten most abundant clones make up around 3.6% of the sample.

Collaborating institutions collected whole blood in K2EDTA tubes following their own protocols. For TCRbeta analysis, collaborator samples were shipped as frozen whole blood, as isolated PBMCs, or as DNA extracted from either sample type. This clone was detected only once. The clone's antigen remains unknown. The sample holds no much larger clone one base away, and base qualities are not on file. This TCR was sampled from a man younger than 30 with active or convalescent COVID-19. The chain employs TRBV2 and TRBJ1-6, with the D gene call left open. Sequencing was carried out using peripheral blood. The DNA sequence is TGTGCCAGCATCTCGAGCTCCTATAATTCACCCCTCCACTTT. Protein translation: CASISSSYNSPLHF.